This T cell receptor (beta chain) was observed in a study of beta chain features in type 1 diabetes. The length of the CDR3 is 18 residues. The V end was cut by 1 base, the J end by 3 bases, with 20 bases between. The germline gives CDR1 SEHNR, CDR2 FQNEAQ (reference sequence). Each population that was sorted was more than 95% pure. Sequencing targeted expressed TCRB transcripts, as all isolated RNA had been reverse transcribed. Assay: immunoSEQ multiplex PCR; the TCRdb copy retains only in-frame clones and omits some. The sample shows 15,000 to 17,000 clones, 43% of them seen only once. This chain connects TRBV7-9 to TRBJ2-3, with D maybe TRBD1 (7 bases). The clonotype was recovered from a woman in her thirties or forties in good health. The specimen was stem cell memory CD4+ T cells from blood. This CDR3 is CASSLESAGGIGTDTQYF. The DNA for the CDR3 is TGTGCCAGCAGCTTAGAATCGGCAGGGGGGATTGGGACAGATACGCAGTATTTT.